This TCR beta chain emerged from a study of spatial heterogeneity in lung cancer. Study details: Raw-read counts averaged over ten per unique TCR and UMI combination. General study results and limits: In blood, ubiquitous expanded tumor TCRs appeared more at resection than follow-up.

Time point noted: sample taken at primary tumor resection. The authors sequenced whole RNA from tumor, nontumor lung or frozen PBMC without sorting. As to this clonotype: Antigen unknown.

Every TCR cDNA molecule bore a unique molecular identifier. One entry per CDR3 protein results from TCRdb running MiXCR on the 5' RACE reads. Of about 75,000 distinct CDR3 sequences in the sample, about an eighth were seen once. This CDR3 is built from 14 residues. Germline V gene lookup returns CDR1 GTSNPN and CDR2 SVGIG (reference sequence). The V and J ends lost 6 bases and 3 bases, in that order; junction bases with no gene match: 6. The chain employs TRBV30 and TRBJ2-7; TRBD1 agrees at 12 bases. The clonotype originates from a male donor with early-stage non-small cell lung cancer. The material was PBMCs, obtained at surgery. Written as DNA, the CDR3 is TGTGCCTGCACCGGGACAGGGGGCTACTACGAGCAGTACTTC. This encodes CACTGTGGYYEQYF. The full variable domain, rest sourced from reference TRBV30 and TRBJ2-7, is SQTIHQWPATLVQPVGSPLSLECTVEGTSNPNLYWYRQAAGRGLQLLFYSVGIGQISSEVPQNLSASRPQDRQFILSSKKLLLSDSGFYLCACTGTGGYYEQYFGPGTRLTVT.